These 5 T cell receptor beta chains originate from one sample sequenced in a study of shared clonotypes between healthy human individuals. Libraries were prepared by immunoSEQ multiplex PCR; TCRdb keeps only in-frame clonotypes and omits some of them. The sample lists 2 million to 2.5 million clones; approximately 93% were seen once. The sample consisted of naive CD4+ T cells from PBMCs. Indicated subset: CD45RA+ positively selected. Source of these receptors: a man aged 18 to 29 in good health. Some clones in this sample may be carry-over from other donors' samples.

The chain links TRBV5-1 to TRBJ2-7; no reliable D call. Trimming took off 0 bases at V and 6 bases at J, with 7 bases between the two ends. Germline assignment: CDR1 SGHRS and CDR2 YFSETQ. This CDR3 spans 12 amino acids. The CDR3 loop is CASSLVLSEQYF. In DNA, the CDR3 is TGCGCCAGCAGCTTGGTACTTTCCGAGCAGTACTTC.

This chain joins TRBV7-6 and TRBJ2-7, with 9 bases identical to TRBD1. The trim removed 3 bases at V and 5 bases at J, leaving 2 bases unmatched. The CDR3 covers 13 residues. The germline V gene encodes CDR1 SGHVS and CDR2 FNYEAQ. For the CDR3, the DNA is TGTGCCAGCAGCTTGCGGACAGGGGACGAGCAGTACTTC. This gives the protein CASSLRTGDEQYF.

The rearrangement links TRBV30 to TRBJ2-3; D is possibly TRBD1 or TRBD2 (5 bases each). Per the germline V gene, CDR1 is GTSNPN and CDR2 is SVGIG (reference sequence). V shed 0 bases and J shed 6 bases, with 16 bases lying between them. CDR3 length equals 15 residues. The CDR3 DNA reads TGTGCCTGGAGTGTGGGACCGTCGGGGACGGATACGCAGTATTTT. Encoded protein: CAWSVGPSGTDTQYF.

V usage is TRBV5-1 and J usage is TRBJ2-3; 9 nucleotides line up with TRBD2. The J segment lost 2 bases and the V segment lost 4 bases, leaving 11 bases of the junction unmatched. The CDR3 loop spans 17 amino acids. Germline V gene lookup returns CDR1 SGHRS and CDR2 YFSETQ. CDR3 DNA: TGCGCCAGCAGCCTATTAGCGGGAGTGTCTGCCACAGATACGCAGTATTTT. Translating it yields CASSLLAGVSATDTQYF.

J is TRBJ1-4 and V is TRBV21-1; the table assigns TRBD1, which was not confirmed against the DNA. TRBV21-1 counts as a pseudogene. The CDR3 sequence is 17 residues long. CDR3: CASQQQRVRERNEKLFF. CDR3 sequence (DNA): TGTGCCTCACAGCAGCAAAGGGTCAGGGAAAGAAATGAAAAACTGTTTTTT.